This T cell receptor beta chain was recovered during a study of blood T cell repertoires in COVID-19. Study background: Specimens from acute and convalescent COVID-19 originated in the United States, Italy and Spain. T cells, B-cell-depleted T cells, or PBMCs supplied cDNA or gDNA.

Germline assignment: CDR1 SGHTA and CDR2 FQGNSA. Trimming shortened V by 2 bases and J by 3 bases, and 7 bases separated the two germline ends. The CDR3 length is 13 residues. The data were produced by immunoSEQ multiplex PCR, yet TCRdb's version contains in-frame clones alone and is incomplete. The sample comprises approximately 300,000 clones, 88% of which are singletons, and more than 3% rests with the top ten. The receptor was derived from a woman in her 50s with active or convalescent COVID-19. What was sequenced was peripheral blood. The chain is built from TRBV7-2 and TRBJ2-5; the D gene is possibly TRBD2 (5 bases). CDR3 sequence (DNA): TGTGCCAGCAGCTTACGGAGGAAAGAGACCCAGTACTTC. Residues: CASSLRRKETQYF.